These 8 T cell receptor beta chains were all obtained from the same sample, sequenced in a study of blood T cells in healthy people across ages. Then a second PCR, running roughly 6 to 11 cycles, was carried out with a sample-barcoded 5' primer and a J-beta primer mix. TCRdb independently ran MiXCR on the 5' RACE reads; one entry per CDR3 protein. Counted here are about 320,000 distinct CDR3 sequences, around 27% occurring once; the ten biggest clones make up roughly 30%. The sample taken for sequencing was blood. The source is a woman aged 70-85 years in good health.

This clonotype was observed a few times. One end of the junction does not line up with germline, which may come from a read error. The chain couples TRBV11-1 to TRBJ2-7, with 9 bases lining up with TRBD2. Germline CDR1 reads SGHAT; CDR2 reads FQDESV (reference sequence). CDR3 length equals 16 residues. The CDR3 sequence is CAGSWLSGSSSYEQYF. In nucleotides, the CDR3 is TGTGCCGGCAGCTGGCTTAGCGGGAGCAGCTCCTACGAGCAGTACTTC.

The chain employs TRBV11-2 and TRBJ1-6, with D hard to call. The germline V gene has CDR1 SGHAT and CDR2 FQNNGV. This CDR3 region has 16 residues. V was trimmed by 3 bases and J by 9 bases, leaving 18 bases between them. The CDR3 coding sequence is TGTGCCAGCAGCTTTGTCTTGGGGATCGGGAGTTCACCCCTCCACTTT. Its translation is CASSFVLGIGSSPLHF.

This clonotype turned up a few times. The chain joins TRBV29-1 to TRBJ1-2, with TRBD1 identical over 9 bases. CDR3 length: 14 amino acids. Per germline, CDR1 SQVTM and CDR2 ANQGSEA. V lost 6 bases to trimming and J lost 11 bases; unmatched junction nucleotides: 16. The CDR3 sequence: CSVPITGTGYGYTF. In nucleotides, the CDR3 is TGCAGCGTCCCGATTACCGGGACAGGGTACGGTTACACCTTC.

This clonotype was recorded many times. This sequence joins TRBV5-6 and TRBJ2-5; no clear D gene. Per germline, CDR1 SGHDT and CDR2 YYEEEE. The ends were cut back, 3 bases at V and 5 bases at J, with 14 bases in the middle. The CDR3 is 14 residues long. The CDR3 DNA reads TGTGCCAGCAGCTCCATGGACCTCTACGAGACCCAGTACTTC. This codes for CASSSMDLYETQYF.

The sample holds many counts of this clonotype. The J gene is TRBJ2-3, the V gene TRBV5-6, with D unclear. The CDR3 is 11 amino acids. The V end was cut by 0 bases, the J end by 8 bases, with 4 bases between. Germline CDR1 SGHDT, CDR2 YYEEEE. CDR3 DNA: TGTGCCAGCAGCTTGGGGGCTACGCAGTATTTT. It is translated as CASSLGATQYF.

This clonotype was picked up a small number of times. The V gene is TRBV9, the J gene TRBJ2-3, with 11 bases aligning to TRBD2. The CDR3 loop spans 16 amino acids. J lost 5 bases, V lost 4 bases, and 9 bases had no gene match. The germline V gene encodes CDR1 SGDLS and CDR2 YYNGEE. This chain's CDR3 is CASSFTLAGAGDTQYF. As DNA, the CDR3 is TGTGCCAGCAGCTTCACACTAGCGGGAGCGGGAGATACGCAGTATTTT.

The chain links TRBV29-1 to TRBJ2-3, with 14 nucleotides matching TRBD2. V shed 5 bases and J 4 bases; nucleotides not matched to a gene: 5. The CDR3 has 15 residues. Looked up from germline, CDR1 is SQVTM and CDR2 is ANQGSEA. Here the CDR3 reads CSVSRLAGGPDTQYF. CDR3 bases: TGCAGCGTTTCCAGACTAGCGGGAGGGCCAGATACGCAGTATTTT.

This clonotype was seen repeatedly, ten times or more. J is TRBJ2-1 and V is TRBV11-2, with 8 positions matching TRBD2. In germline, CDR1 is SGHAT, CDR2 FQNNGV. V lost 1 base to trimming and J lost 7 bases; unmatched junction nucleotides: 6. CDR3 length: 15 residues. The CDR3 loop reads CASSLVAGSGNEQFF. DNA of the CDR3: TGTGCCAGCAGCTTAGTAGCGGGGTCCGGAAATGAGCAGTTCTTC.